The present TCR beta chain was sequenced within a study of blood T cell repertoires in COVID-19. V lost 0 bases to trimming and J lost 10 bases; unmatched junction nucleotides: 7. The V gene's germline CDR1 is MNHEY and CDR2 SVGAGI. The CDR3 length is 14 residues. The authors' processing: Amplification of reference gene primers provided the estimated nucleated cell counts. Repertoires were generated with immunoSEQ multiplex PCR, while TCRdb's copy carries only in-frame clones and drops some. Clonal size and the V and J genes are those of that table, whereas D and trimming came from the DNA. The sample yields fewer than 200,000 clones, about 86% seen once.

The rearrangement uses TRBV6-5 and TRBJ1-1; 8 bases align to TRBD1. Sequencing input: peripheral blood. The receptor was derived from a man between 50 and 59 years old with active or convalescent COVID-19. The CDR3: CASSYSTGAIRAFF. The CDR3 nucleotides read TGTGCCAGCAGTTACTCGACAGGGGCCATCCGAGCTTTCTTT.